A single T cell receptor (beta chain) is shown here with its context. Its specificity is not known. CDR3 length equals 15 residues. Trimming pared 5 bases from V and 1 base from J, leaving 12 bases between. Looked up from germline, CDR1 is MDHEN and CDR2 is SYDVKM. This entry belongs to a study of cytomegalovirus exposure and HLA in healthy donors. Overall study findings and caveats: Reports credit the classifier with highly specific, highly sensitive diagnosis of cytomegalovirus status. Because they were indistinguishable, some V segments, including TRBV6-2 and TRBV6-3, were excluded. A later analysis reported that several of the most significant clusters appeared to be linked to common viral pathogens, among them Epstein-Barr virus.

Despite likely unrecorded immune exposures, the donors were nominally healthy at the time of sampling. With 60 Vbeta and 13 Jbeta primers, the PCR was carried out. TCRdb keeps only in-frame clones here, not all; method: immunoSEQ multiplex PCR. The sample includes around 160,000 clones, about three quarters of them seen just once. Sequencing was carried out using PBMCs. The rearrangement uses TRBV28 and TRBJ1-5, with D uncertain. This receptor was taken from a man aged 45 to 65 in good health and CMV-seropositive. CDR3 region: CASSGRLTSNQPQHF. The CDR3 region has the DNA TGTGCCAGCAGTGGCCGACTTACAAGCAATCAGCCCCAGCATTTT.